A single T cell receptor beta chain is shown here with its context. There is no known antigen for this receptor. No much larger clonotype is one base removed from it; base qualities were not supplied. Ophthalmopathy patients had moderately to severely active disease, Clinical Activity Score of at least 3, NOSPECS grade of at least 4, and disease duration under 3 months. Patients with other autoimmune diseases, uncontrolled infections, pregnancy or lactation were excluded from the study. Clinical symptoms, serum thyroxine, TRAb, thyroid ultrasound and orbital computed tomography were used for diagnosis. Using Ficoll-Paque density gradient centrifugation, PBMCs were isolated from 10 ml of fresh peripheral blood. Total RNA was extracted using Trizol reagent, and RNA quality was checked on an Agilent 2100 Bioanalyzer. The data were obtained in a study of Graves' ophthalmopathy and Graves' hyperthyroidism (dated by TCRdb to 2017 to 2018). For the wider study: Peripheral blood samples were taken at the time of initial diagnosis, before any treatment was given. To tell Graves' ophthalmopathy apart from Graves' hyperthyroidism, and to predict which patients would progress to ophthalmopathy, the study relied on TCR beta repertoire signatures. In total, 135 blood samples were TCR-sequenced: approximately 42 ophthalmopathy, 75 hyperthyroidism and roughly 17 hyperthyroidism-to-ophthalmopathy patients. A discovery set of about a hundred patients (around 44 ophthalmopathy, 57 stable hyperthyroidism) was enrolled to explore V-J signatures distinguishing ophthalmopathy from hyperthyroidism. An independent validation cohort comprised 18 hyperthyroidism patients and roughly 15 patients who later progressed from hyperthyroidism to ophthalmopathy. In roughly 6 hyperthyroidism patients, the T-cell repertoires found in thyroid tissue were compared with those found in blood. Following sampling, methimazole starting at 30 mg daily was administered to hyperthyroidism patients, and high-dose intravenous methylprednisolone was administered to ophthalmopathy patients. For training and testing, the 80 to 100 patients in the discovery cohort were randomly divided in a 7:3 ratio.

General study outcomes and caveats: In cross-validation, the 13-signature model distinguished ophthalmopathy from stable hyperthyroidism with around 90% sensitivity and roughly 81% specificity, while in the test set the corresponding values were approximately 79% and 70%. In validation, the model predicted ophthalmopathy progression with about 71% sensitivity and approximately 75% specificity; roughly 12 predicted patients were CT-confirmed with GO in a median of approximately six months. Sample size was not statistically predetermined, and group allocation was not concealed from the investigators. Among expanded thyroid clonotypes with frequency above 0.001, most also showed up in blood, which suggests that blood repertoires may reflect the thyroid immune response.

For repertoire sequencing, TCR beta CDR3 regions were amplified from RNA transcripts. HTBI primers and the Qiagen OneStep RT-PCR kit were used in a first-round RT-PCR, which was followed by a second-round multiplex PCR, size selection and purification. Libraries were sequenced on an Illumina HiSeq2000 using paired-end 100 bp reads. The study's own analysis went as follows. SOAPnuke was used for read processing, and reads with adapters, uncalled bases, a mean Phred below 15, or no exact constant-primer or identifier match were discarded. COPE v1.2.5 was used to merge the high-quality paired reads. Each unique nucleotide sequence was defined as a clonotype, and clonotypes were aligned to IMGT TRB V, D and J references with MiTCR v1.1. The analysis was limited to V-J combinations with a frequency above 0.0001, which together covered roughly 99% of the repertoires. For each V-J combination, a TCR clonal expansion and chaos score was defined as the ratio of F50 clonal expansion to chaos observed in the TCRdist matrix. Welch's t-statistics and random forest were used to reduce the features to about 12 V-J combinations, which were then used as input to a naive Bayes classifier. Thyroid-blood repertoire similarity was quantified with the Morisita-Horn index. TCRdb applied fastp at Q25 and MiXCR to the public reads, then kept only in-frame beta chains. Identical CDR3 proteins give one entry, which carries the most common genes and DNA. The V and J calls shown here were made by TCRdb, not taken from the authors' results. This sample holds some 400,000 distinct CDR3 sequences; about 17% were observed only once. Clones ranked in the top ten supply roughly 1.5% of the sample.

CDR1 is given as KGHSH and CDR2 as LQKENI, both from the germline V gene. The junction carries 6 bases between V and J, which are trimmed by 3 bases and 1 base respectively. Spanning cysteine to phenylalanine, the CDR3 consists of 13 amino acids. CDR3 DNA is the only sequence kept; it has 39 bases, read in frame from the first base. The rearrangement combines TRBV18 with TRBJ2-5; no D segment can be confidently identified. The TCR sequence derives from a woman between 18 and 30 years old with Graves' ophthalmopathy. Donor details come from another sample of the same person, matched by shared clones. Sequenced sample: peripheral blood. The nucleotides are TGTGCCAGCTCACCCCAGTTCCAAGAGACCCAGTACTTC. This yields the protein CASSPQFQETQYF. With the portions outside the CDR3 filled from the reference TRBV18 and TRBJ2-5 genes, the complete variable region becomes NAGVMQNPRHLVRRRGQEARLRCSPMKGHSHVYWYRQLPEEGLKFMVYLQKENIIDESGMPKERFSAEFPKEGPSILRIQQVVRGDSAAYFCASSPQFQETQYFGPGTRLLVL.